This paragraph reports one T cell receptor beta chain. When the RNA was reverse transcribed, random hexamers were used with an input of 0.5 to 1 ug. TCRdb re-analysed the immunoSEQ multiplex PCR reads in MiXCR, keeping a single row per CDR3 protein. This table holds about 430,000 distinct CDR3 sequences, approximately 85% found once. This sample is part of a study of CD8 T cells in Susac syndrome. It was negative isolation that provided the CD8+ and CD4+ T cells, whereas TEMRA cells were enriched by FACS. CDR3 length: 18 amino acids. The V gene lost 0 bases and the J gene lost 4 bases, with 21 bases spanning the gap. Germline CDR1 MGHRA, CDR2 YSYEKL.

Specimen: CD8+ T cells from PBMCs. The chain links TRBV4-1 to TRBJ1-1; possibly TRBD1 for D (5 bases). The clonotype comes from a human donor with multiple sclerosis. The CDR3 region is CASSQESLGPGGITEAFF. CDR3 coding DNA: TGCGCCAGCAGCCAAGAATCCCTGGGGCCCGGCGGGATCACTGAAGCTTTCTTT.